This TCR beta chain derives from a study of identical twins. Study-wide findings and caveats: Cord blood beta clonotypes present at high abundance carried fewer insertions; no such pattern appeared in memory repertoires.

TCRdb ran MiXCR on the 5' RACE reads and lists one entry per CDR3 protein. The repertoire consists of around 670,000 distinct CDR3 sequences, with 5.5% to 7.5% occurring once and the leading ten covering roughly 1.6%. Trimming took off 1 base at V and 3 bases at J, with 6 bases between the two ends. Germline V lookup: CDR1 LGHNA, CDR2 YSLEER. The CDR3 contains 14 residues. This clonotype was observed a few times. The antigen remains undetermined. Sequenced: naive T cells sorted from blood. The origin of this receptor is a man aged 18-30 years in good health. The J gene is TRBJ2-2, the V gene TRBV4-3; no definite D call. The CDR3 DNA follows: TGCGCCAGCAGCCAAGTAGACGACACCGGGGAGCTGTTTTTT. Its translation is CASSQVDDTGELFF.